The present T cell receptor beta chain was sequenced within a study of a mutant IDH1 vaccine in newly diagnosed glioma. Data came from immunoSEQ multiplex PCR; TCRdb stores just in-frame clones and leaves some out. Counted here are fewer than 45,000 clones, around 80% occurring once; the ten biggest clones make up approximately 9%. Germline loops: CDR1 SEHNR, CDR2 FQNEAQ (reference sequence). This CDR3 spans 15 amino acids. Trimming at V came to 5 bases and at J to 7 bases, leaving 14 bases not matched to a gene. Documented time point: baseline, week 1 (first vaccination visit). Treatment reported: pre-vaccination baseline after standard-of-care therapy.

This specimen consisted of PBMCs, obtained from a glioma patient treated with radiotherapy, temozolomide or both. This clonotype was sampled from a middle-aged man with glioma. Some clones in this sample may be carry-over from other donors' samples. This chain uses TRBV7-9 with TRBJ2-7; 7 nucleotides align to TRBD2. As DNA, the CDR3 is TGTGCCAGCAGCAACCTTGGGGCCGCGGGAGAAGAGCAGTACTTC. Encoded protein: CASSNLGAAGEEQYF.